These 14 T cell receptor beta chains came from one sample sequenced in a study of CD8 T cells in ankylosing spondylitis (TCRdb year 2017). Receptors were amplified or captured by 5' RACE. The instrument given in TCRdb is Illumina HiSeq 2500. Through fastp at Q25 and MiXCR, TCRdb rebuilt clones from the public reads, retaining in-frame beta chains. Every distinct CDR3 protein forms one entry, paired with its most common genes and DNA. The sample profile shows roughly 280,000 distinct CDR3 sequences; approximately 20% of them were found once. Roughly 7.3% of the sample is in the top ten clones. Material for sequencing was blood, either unsorted or a sorted T cell fraction (not recorded which). Receptors were obtained from a male donor with ankylosing spondylitis or in good health (not recorded which).

In its sample, this clonotype was seen a few times. The rearrangement joins TRBV5-1 to TRBJ2-1; TRBD1 matches at 9 bases. J gave up 7 bases and V 5 bases, and 7 bases lay outside the gene matches. The CDR3 has 14 residues. Germline CDR1 reads SGHRS; CDR2 reads YFSETQ. The CDR3 is CASRKGQGLNEQFF. The DNA of the CDR3 is TGCGCCAGCAGGAAAGGACAGGGGTTAAATGAGCAGTTCTTC.

This clonotype has a handful of counts. The rearrangement uses TRBV7-6 and TRBJ2-3, with 7 bases that match TRBD2. The CDR3 length is 14 residues. The J segment lost 4 bases and the V segment lost 3 bases, leaving 4 bases of the junction unmatched. Germline V gene sequence: CDR1 SGHVS, CDR2 FNYEAQ. The CDR3 DNA is TGTGCCAGCAGCTTCGGGGGAGGGTCAGATACGCAGTATTTT. It is translated as CASSFGGGSDTQYF.

V and J are TRBV7-9 and TRBJ1-1; D perhaps matches TRBD1 (6 bases). V was shortened by 3 bases and J by 7 bases, with 9 bases between the two germline ends. CDR1 and CDR2 (germline): SEHNR, FQNEAQ (reference sequence). This CDR3 is 12 amino acids long. The CDR3, as DNA: TGTGCCAGCAGCTTCGGCAGGGGTGAAGCTTTCTTT. Its protein product is CASSFGRGEAFF.

This chain joins TRBV12-3 or TRBV12-4 and TRBJ1-4; TRBD1 matches at 8 bases. J gave up 8 bases and V 5 bases, and 10 bases lay outside the gene matches. This CDR3 comprises 15 residues. The CDR3 DNA reads TGTGCCAGCAGTCCGAGACAGGGGACGGGCGAAAAACTGTTTTTT. Translation gives CASSPRQGTGEKLFF.

This chain joins TRBV4-2 and TRBJ2-2; D is perhaps TRBD2 (5 bases). The CDR3 has 15 amino acids. The ends were cut back, 0 bases at V and 2 bases at J, with 7 bases in the middle. Looked up from germline, CDR1 is LGHNA and CDR2 is YNFKEQ. The CDR3 sequence: CASSQEPGNTGELFF. Here the CDR3 DNA reads TGTGCCAGCAGCCAAGAGCCGGGAAACACCGGGGAGCTGTTTTTT.

The chain links TRBV29-1 to TRBJ2-1; 7 nucleotides match TRBD1. J lost 5 bases, V lost 1 base, and 2 bases had no gene match. CDR3 length: 13 amino acids. Germline loops: CDR1 SQVTM, CDR2 ANQGSEA. The CDR3 coding sequence is TGCAGCGTTGAAGGAGACAGGGACAATGAGCAGTTCTTC. As protein: CSVEGDRDNEQFF.

As for this clonotype: At one end, the junction sequence differs from germline, possibly due to a read error. The chain uses TRBV28 and TRBJ2-2, with D uncertain. Germline V gives CDR1 MDHEN, CDR2 SYDVKM. This CDR3 contains 14 residues. CDR3 residues: CASSFGQNTRELFF. CDR3 DNA sequence: TGTGCCAGCAGTTTCGGGCAGAACACCAGGGAGCTGTTTTTT.

The genes are TRBV20-1 and TRBJ2-7; no clear D. The CDR3 loop spans 13 amino acids. CDR1 and CDR2 from the germline V gene are DFQATT and SNEGSKA (reference sequence). V lost 2 bases and J 4 bases, leaving 12 bases between the germline ends. CDR3 bases: TGCAGTGCTAGACACCCACCGGGTTACGAGCAGTACGTC. It encodes CSARHPPGYEQYV.

The V call is TRBV5-1, the J call TRBJ2-1, with 9 bases matching TRBD1. The germline CDR1 and CDR2 sequences are SGHRS and YFSETQ. With V trimmed by 7 bases and J by 6 bases, 11 bases remained unmatched. The CDR3 sequence is 15 residues long. The CDR3 region is CASSALGQGLNEQFF. CDR3 DNA: TGCGCCAGCTCTGCACTAGGACAGGGGCTCAATGAGCAGTTCTTC.

The chain uses TRBV7-2 and TRBJ2-1, with 11 bases matching TRBD2. The CDR3 extends over 16 amino acids. The germline CDR1 and CDR2 sequences are SGHTA and FQGNSA. V was clipped by 5 bases and J by 1 base; unmatched bases: 4. In DNA form, the CDR3 reads TGTGCCAGCAGCAATAGCGGGGGGGCTTCCTACAATGAGCAGTTCTTC. This codes for CASSNSGGASYNEQFF. Full variable domain (missing parts from reference TRBV7-2 and TRBJ2-1): GAGVSQSPSNKVTEKGKDVELRCDPISGHTALYWYRQSLGQGLEFLIYFQGNSAPDKSGLPSDRFSAERTGGSVSTLTIQRTQQEDSAVYLCASSNSGGASYNEQFFGPGTRLTVL.

The V and J genes are TRBV13 and TRBJ2-4; D might be TRBD2 (5 bases). The V and J ends lost 5 bases and 7 bases respectively, with 12 bases between them. Germline V gene sequence: CDR1 PRHDT, CDR2 FYEKMQ (reference sequence). The CDR3 length is 13 residues. The CDR3 reads CASSPRGGNIQYF. The CDR3 nucleotides are TGTGCCAGCAGCCCGAGAGGCGGGAACATTCAGTACTTC. The full variable domain, rest sourced from reference TRBV13 and TRBJ2-4, is AAGVIQSPRHLIKEKRETATLKCYPIPRHDTVYWYQQGPGQDPQFLISFYEKMQSDKGSIPDRFSAQQFSDYHSELNMSSLELGDSALYFCASSPRGGNIQYFGAGTRLSVL.

In its sample, this clonotype was seen many times. V gene TRBV7-8 combines with J gene TRBJ2-2; D gene ambiguous. Germline loops: CDR1 SGHVS, CDR2 FQNEAQ. The CDR3 contains 13 residues. The germline V and J ends were trimmed by 0 bases and 6 bases, with 5 bases remaining between them. CDR3 bases: TGTGCCAGCAGCTTAGCGGTTCCCGGGGAGCTGTTTTTT. It specifies CASSLAVPGELFF.

The chain recombines TRBV5-1 with TRBJ1-1; D unresolved. Germline CDR1 SGHRS, CDR2 YFSETQ. Trimming stripped 4 bases from V and 1 base from J, with 11 bases between. The CDR3 loop spans 14 amino acids. The CDR3 DNA sequence: TGCGCCAGCAGCCCGCGTGGAAAGAACACTGAAGCTTTCTTT. This sequence encodes CASSPRGKNTEAFF. The complete variable domain, with remaining parts taken from reference TRBV5-1 and TRBJ1-1, reads KAGVTQTPRYLIKTRGQQVTLSCSPISGHRSVSWYQQTPGQGLQFLFEYFSETQRNKGNFPGRFSGRQFSNSRSEMNVSTLELGDSALYLCASSPRGKNTEAFFGQGTRLTVV.

V gene TRBV11-2 combines with J gene TRBJ1-1; 7 bases fit TRBD1. Trimming cost V 6 bases and J 6 bases; bases outside gene matches: 7. The germline gives CDR1 SGHAT, CDR2 FQNNGV. The CDR3 length is 13 residues. The CDR3 here is CASSPTGLSEAFF. DNA for the CDR3: TGTGCCAGCAGTCCGACAGGGCTCTCTGAAGCTTTCTTT.